The clone carrying this TCR beta chain was observed a handful of times. Researchers took RNA transcripts and amplified the TCR beta CDR3 regions from them. The HTBI primer set was used in a first-round RT-PCR of the TCR CDR3. MiXCR, applied by TCRdb to the multiplex PCR reads, yields one record per CDR3 protein. The sample records about 640,000 distinct CDR3 sequences, less than 25% being singletons. The entry originates in a study of T cells in Graves' hyperthyroidism and ophthalmopathy. Germline V gene sequence: CDR1 MNHNS, CDR2 SASEGT. There are 13 residues in the CDR3. The V gene lost 6 bases and the J gene lost 2 bases, with 11 bases spanning the gap.

The sequenced material came from blood. The genes are TRBV6-1 and TRBJ2-7, with D possibly TRBD1 on 6 matching bases. This TCR was sampled from a man aged 25 to 40 with Graves' ophthalmopathy. CDR3 sequence: CASSLRQAYEQYF. In nucleotides, the CDR3 is TGTGCCAGCAGCCTGAGACAGGCCTACGAGCAGTACTTC.